Below are 18 T cell receptor beta chains sequenced from a single sample in a study of T cell repertoires in cytomegalovirus infection. These receptors have no identified antigens. MiXCR, applied by TCRdb to the reads, yields one record per CDR3 protein. The sample lists about a million distinct CDR3 sequences; about a third were seen once. This material consisted of cultured CD8+ T cells from PBMCs, taken from culture after CMV antigen stimulation. These receptor sequences come from a human donor in good health (CMV status not recorded). Some clones in this sample may be carry-over from other donors' samples.

A few counts support this clonotype. The chain recombines TRBV28 with TRBJ2-7; 8 bases fit TRBD2. Trimming took 6 bases from V and 3 from J; bases not matched to a gene: 7. Per the germline V gene, CDR1 is MDHEN and CDR2 is SYDVKM. CDR3 length: 14 amino acids. The CDR3 sequence is CASSGGGEIYEQYV. In DNA form, the CDR3 reads TGTGCCAGCAGCGGGGGGGGGGAGATCTACGAGCAGTACGTC.

The chain joins TRBV14 to TRBJ1-1; no clear D. Trimming cost V 4 bases and J 3 bases, with 12 bases left between them. The CDR3 covers 14 residues. The germline V gene has CDR1 SGHDN and CDR2 FVKESK. CDR3 amino acids: CASSPIVGYTEAFF. The CDR3 bases are TGTGCCAGCAGCCCCATAGTTGGGTACACTGAAGCTTTCTTT.

Concerning this clonotype itself: This may stem from a read error, because a much larger clone lies one nucleotide away. V gene TRBV7-6 combines with J gene TRBJ2-2, with no clear D. This CDR3 spans 12 amino acids. Germline V lookup: CDR1 SGHVS, CDR2 FNYEAQ. V was cut by 5 bases and J by 7 bases, with 8 bases left in between. Written as DNA, the CDR3 is TGTGCCAGCAGCCCCGGCCTCGGGGAGCTGTTTTTT. Protein: CASSPGLGELFF.

The chain links TRBV11-2 to TRBJ1-2; 8 bases map to TRBD1. Germline CDR1 and CDR2: SGHAT and FQNNGV. This CDR3 has 14 residues. Losses at the gene ends were 5 bases for V and 4 bases for J; bases not matched to a gene: 6. CDR3 nucleotides: TGTGCCAGCAGCGCCAGGGGGCGCGTCTATGGCTACACCTTC. It codes for CASSARGRVYGYTF.

The chain is built from TRBV6-2 or TRBV6-3 and TRBJ2-3, with D possibly matching TRBD2 (5 bases). With 1 base removed from V and 3 bases from J, the gap between germline ends came to 11 bases. The CDR3 has 15 residues. CDR1 and CDR2 from the germline V gene are MNHEY and SVGEGT. The CDR3 bases are TGTGCCAGCAGTTACTTCGGGGAGAGAACAGATACGCAGTATTTT. Translating it yields CASSYFGERTDTQYF.

This clonotype appeared a few times. The chain is built from TRBV9 and TRBJ1-1; TRBD1 aligns across 7 bases. Per germline, CDR1 SGDLS and CDR2 YYNGEE. The CDR3 is 13 amino acids. V lost 3 bases, J lost 4 bases, and 3 bases stayed unmatched. DNA of the CDR3: TGTGCCAGCAGCGCCAGGGGGGTCACTGAAGCTTTCTTT. Residues: CASSARGVTEAFF.

This clonotype occurred a few times. The CDR3 is CASSLVGVSDIQYF. The CDR3 DNA is TGTGCCAGCAGCTTAGTAGGGGTTTCAGACATTCAGTACTTC. J is TRBJ2-4 and V is TRBV7-9; perhaps TRBD1 as D (5 bases). The CDR3 runs to 14 residues. V was shortened by 1 base and J by 8 bases, with 12 bases between the two germline ends. Germline CDR1 is SEHNR and CDR2 is FQNEAQ (reference sequence).

In regard to this clonotype: In this CDR3 the conserved last residue, phenylalanine or tryptophan, is missing, so a read error is likely. This sequence joins TRBV7-8 and TRBJ2-3, with 8 bases identical to TRBD2. Germline V lookup: CDR1 SGHVS, CDR2 FQNEAQ. J lost 2 bases, V lost 4 bases, and 11 bases had no gene match. The CDR3 is made up of 17 amino acids. The CDR3 DNA reads TGTGCCAGCAGCTGGCGGTCGCGGGGGGCCCCCACAGATACGCAGTATTTG. It yields the protein CASSWRSRGAPTDTQYL.

This chain uses TRBV7-6 with TRBJ2-1, with D possibly being TRBD1 or TRBD2 (6 bases each). Trimming took 5 bases from V and 8 from J, leaving 16 bases between them. The CDR3 contains 14 residues. In germline, CDR1 is SGHVS, CDR2 FNYEAQ. The CDR3 sequence: CASSPGALWHEQFF. CDR3 bases: TGTGCCAGCAGCCCGGGGGCCTTATGGCATGAGCAGTTCTTC.

This chain connects TRBV6-5 to TRBJ1-4; D not certain. This CDR3 has 16 amino acids. Looked up from germline, CDR1 is MNHEY and CDR2 is SVGAGI. V was clipped by 5 bases and J by 0 bases, with 13 bases between them. The CDR3 coding sequence is TGTGCCAGCAGTCCCTGGACGGAGGCAACTAATGAAAAACTGTTTTTT. This sequence encodes CASSPWTEATNEKLFF.

The rearrangement links TRBV25-1 to TRBJ2-2; D gene uncertain. The CDR3 is made up of 15 amino acids. The V end was cut by 4 bases, the J end by 0 bases, with 9 bases between. Per germline, CDR1 MGHDK and CDR2 SYGVNS. CDR3 bases: TGTGCCAGCAGTGGTCCAACTCCGAACACCGGGGAGCTGTTTTTT. This translates into CASSGPTPNTGELFF. Looking up the rest from reference TRBV25-1 and TRBJ2-2 gives the full variable domain: EADIYQTPRYLVIGTGKKITLECSQTMGHDKMYWYQQDPGMELHLIHYSYGVNSTEKGDLSSESTVSRIRTEHFPLTLESARPSHTSQYLCASSGPTPNTGELFFGEGSRLTVL.

Only a few counts were recorded for this clonotype. J is TRBJ2-1 and V is TRBV6-1; 12 bases are shared with TRBD2. The germline gives CDR1 MNHNS, CDR2 SASEGT. The CDR3 covers 14 residues. With V trimmed by 3 bases and J by 10 bases, 4 bases remained unmatched. The CDR3 region is CASSEGLAGGEQFF. CDR3 sequence (DNA): TGTGCCAGCAGTGAGGGACTAGCGGGCGGCGAGCAGTTCTTC.

This clonotype was detected ten times or more. The V call is TRBV7-6, the J call TRBJ2-1, with D maybe TRBD2 (5 bases). Deletions cut 1 base from V and 13 bases from J, with 17 bases between. Per the germline V gene, CDR1 is SGHVS and CDR2 is FNYEAQ. The CDR3 runs 14 residues. CDR3 protein: CASSLGLLAEEQFF. The CDR3 DNA reads as TGTGCCAGCAGCTTAGGGCTCCTGGCGGAGGAACAGTTCTTC.

V is TRBV7-2 and J is TRBJ2-5, with TRBD2 matching 13 bases. The germline V gene encodes CDR1 SGHTA and CDR2 FQGNSA. J gave up 4 bases and V 5 bases, and 7 bases lay outside the gene matches. This CDR3 is built from 16 residues. CDR3 coding DNA: TGTGCCAGCAGCCCCCGGACTAGCGGGGGTCCAGAGACCCAGTACTTC. Translated: CASSPRTSGGPETQYF.

The CDR3 nucleotides are TGTGCCAGCAGTTCCCAGGGGGCCAGCTCCTATAATTCACCCCTCCACTTT. This sequence encodes CASSSQGASSYNSPLHF. The chain is built from TRBV6-6 and TRBJ1-6; the match to TRBD1 covers 8 bases. The CDR3 runs 17 residues. Germline V gene lookup returns CDR1 MNHNY and CDR2 SVGAGI (reference sequence). Trimming at V came to 4 bases and at J to 0 bases, leaving 5 bases not matched to a gene.

The chain links TRBV3-1 to TRBJ2-1, with D perhaps matching TRBD2 (6 bases). With 0 bases removed from V and 0 bases from J, the gap between germline ends came to 12 bases. The CDR3 has 17 amino acids. Germline V gene lookup returns CDR1 LGHDT and CDR2 YNNKEL (reference sequence). DNA of the CDR3: TGTGCCAGCAGCCAAGATAGAGGGACTGGCTCCTACAATGAGCAGTTCTTC. This codes for CASSQDRGTGSYNEQFF.

This clonotype was detected only a few times. The genes are TRBV7-2 and TRBJ1-2; D is unresolved. CDR1 and CDR2 (germline): SGHTA, FQGNSA. Trimming cost V 5 bases and J 8 bases, with 21 bases left between them. The CDR3 is 15 amino acids. The CDR3 coding sequence is TGTGCCAGCAGCCCCACCCAGAGCGGCGTGGGAGGCTACACCTTC. Its protein is CASSPTQSGVGGYTF.

This chain connects TRBV7-8 to TRBJ2-7; no definite D call. The V gene lost 2 bases and the J gene lost 5 bases, with 7 bases spanning the gap. Per the germline V gene, CDR1 is SGHVS and CDR2 is FQNEAQ. The CDR3 spans 12 residues. The DNA of the CDR3 is TGTGCCAGCAGCTTACATAGGGACGAGCAGTACGTC. Amino acid sequence: CASSLHRDEQYV.